This is a list of T cell receptor beta chains from one sample in a study of vaccination and CD4 T cells after COVID-19. These TCRs' antigens remain unknown. MiXCR was run by TCRdb on the PCR reads, yielding one entry per CDR3 protein. The sample includes more than 7,000 distinct CDR3 sequences, 64% seen only once; the top ten take about 31%. Sequenced: CD4+ T cells from blood, cultured in vitro. The receptors derive from a human donor who had recovered from COVID-19. Both conserved end residues are part of each CDR3. A D gene is named only where the DNA matches it firmly. Only part of the rows carry a size: once, few, many, or a class if the clone is expanded.

>TRBV19|.|TRBJ1-5|TRBD1
CASNSPGQGNWPQHF
TGTGCCAGTAATTCACCGGGACAGGGAAATTGGCCCCAGCATTTT
>TRBV29-1|.|TRBJ2-5|.
CSVTRGQETQYF
TGCAGCGTTACCAGGGGACAAGAGACCCAGTACTTC
>TRBV10-3|.|TRBJ1-1|.
CAISGQGSGVGAFF
TGTGCCATCAGTGGCCAAGGGTCGGGTGTGGGAGCTTTCTTT
>TRBV20-1|few|TRBJ2-1|TRBD2
CSAGGLAGEDNEQFF
TGCAGTGCTGGGGGACTAGCGGGAGAGGACAATGAGCAGTTCTTC
>TRBV19|.|TRBJ1-4|.
CASSIEAGADEKLFF
TGTGCCAGTAGTATAGAGGCAGGGGCGGATGAAAAACTGTTTTTT
>TRBV20-1|.|TRBJ1-2|.
CSARSTTGFYGYTF
TGCAGTGCTAGATCGACGACAGGCTTCTATGGCTACACCTTC
>TRBV7-8|.|TRBJ2-7|.
CASSQPPTSPISYEQYF
TGTGCCAGCAGCCAACCTCCCACTAGCCCGATATCCTACGAGCAGTACTTC
>TRBV6-2/TRBV6-3|.|TRBJ1-1|.
CASSYSSGGTGAFF
TGTGCCAGCAGTTACTCGAGTGGCGGGACCGGAGCTTTCTTT
>TRBV2|few|TRBJ1-2|TRBD1
CASQTGSSNYGYTF
TGTGCCAGCCAGACAGGGTCGTCAAACTATGGCTACACCTTC
>TRBV12-3/TRBV12-4|.|TRBJ2-7|.
CASSLDPSYEQYF
TGTGCCAGCAGTTTAGACCCCTCCTACGAGCAGTACTTC
>TRBV28|.|TRBJ2-7|TRBD1
CASSLQGAYYEQYF
TGTGCCAGCAGTTTACAGGGGGCTTACTACGAGCAGTACTTC
>TRBV12-3/TRBV12-4|.|TRBJ1-1|.
CASSSRGRTTEAFF
TGTGCCAGCAGTTCCAGGGGACGGACCACTGAAGCTTTCTTT
>TRBV20-1|once|TRBJ1-1|.
CSAREWGIGEAFF
TGCAGTGCTAGAGAATGGGGAATCGGTGAAGCTTTCTTT
>TRBV6-1|.|TRBJ2-5|.
CASVGIPQETQYF
TGTGCCAGCGTGGGGATTCCCCAAGAGACCCAGTACTTC
>TRBV20-1|.|TRBJ2-3|.
CSAQRGARRDTQYF
TGCAGTGCCCAGCGCGGGGCCAGGCGAGATACGCAGTATTTT
>TRBV6-2/TRBV6-3|few|TRBJ1-5|.
CASKGDNQPQHF
TGTGCCAGCAAAGGGGACAATCAGCCCCAGCATTTT
>TRBV20-1|.|TRBJ1-2|TRBD1
CSARDNRGDGYTF
TGCAGTGCTAGAGATAACAGGGGGGATGGCTACACCTTC
>TRBV20-1|few|TRBJ1-4|.
CSARHVQLEKLFF
TGCAGTGCTAGACACGTACAACTTGAAAAACTGTTTTTT
>TRBV20-1|.|TRBJ2-7|.
CSAADGVNEQYF
TGCAGTGCTGCGGACGGTGTAAACGAGCAGTACTTC
>TRBV7-6|.|TRBJ2-2|.
CASSGGGITNTGELFF
TGTGCCAGCAGCGGAGGGGGGATTACGAACACCGGGGAGCTGTTTTTT
>TRBV19|.|TRBJ1-1|.
CASSRGGVNTEAFF
TGTGCCAGTAGTAGGGGCGGAGTGAACACTGAAGCTTTCTTT
>TRBV5-4|.|TRBJ2-5|.
CASSGGRETQYF
TGTGCCAGCAGCGGCGGGCGAGAGACCCAGTACTTC
>TRBV11-3|.|TRBJ1-2|.
CASSLDRRGYTF
TGTGCCAGCAGCTTAGATCGAAGGGGCTACACCTTC
>TRBV11-1|.|TRBJ2-3|.
CASSFQAGGTDTQYF
TGTGCCAGCAGCTTTCAAGCCGGGGGCACAGATACGCAGTATTTT
>TRBV21-1|few|TRBJ1-5|.
CASSFCRTSNQPQHF
TGTGCCAGCAGCTTTTGTAGGACCAGCAATCAGCCCCAGCATTTT
>TRBV6-5|few|TRBJ2-2|.
CASSYSGGTGELFF
TGTGCCAGCAGTTACTCGGGGGGAACCGGGGAGCTGTTTTTT
>TRBV20-1|.|TRBJ1-5|TRBD1
CSAPTGSDQPQHF
TGCAGTGCCCCGACAGGGTCAGATCAGCCCCAGCATTTT
>TRBV10-3|few|TRBJ1-1|TRBD1
CAISVDRGTEAFF
TGTGCCATCAGTGTAGACAGGGGCACTGAAGCTTTCTTT
>TRBV20-1|.|TRBJ2-2|.
CSANIANTGELFF
TGCAGTGCCAACATCGCGAACACCGGGGAGCTGTTTTTT
>TRBV6-1|few|TRBJ2-2|.
CASIKFGGPNTGELFF
TGTGCCAGCATCAAATTCGGAGGGCCGAACACCGGGGAGCTGTTTTTT
>TRBV6-5|.|TRBJ1-1|.
CASSYTQGPLANTEAFF
TGTGCCAGCAGTTACACACAGGGTCCATTGGCGAACACTGAAGCTTTCTTT
>TRBV29-1|.|TRBJ2-7|.
CSVLSGGQQYEQYF
TGCAGCGTTCTATCCGGAGGACAGCAATACGAGCAGTACTTC
>TRBV20-1|.|TRBJ2-5|TRBD2
CSAGGLAGGQETQYF
TGCAGTGCGGGCGGACTAGCGGGGGGGCAAGAGACCCAGTACTTC
>TRBV6-5|.|TRBJ2-7|TRBD1
CASSYSLTGFHEQYF
TGTGCCAGCAGTTACTCTTTGACAGGGTTCCACGAGCAGTACTTC
>TRBV6-5|.|TRBJ2-5|.
CVSSFKLPETQYF
TGTGTCAGCAGTTTCAAGCTCCCAGAGACCCAGTACTTC
>TRBV20-1|few|TRBJ2-1|TRBD2
CSARPSGRLDEQFF
TGCAGTGCTAGGCCCAGCGGGAGACTCGATGAGCAGTTCTTC
>TRBV4-2|.|TRBJ1-5|.
CASSQDAAPRGNQPQHF
TGTGCCAGCAGCCAAGACGCGGCCCCTCGGGGCAATCAGCCCCAGCATTTT
>TRBV30|.|TRBJ2-1|TRBD2
CAWSAGLAGTNEQFF
TGTGCCTGGAGTGCGGGACTAGCGGGAACCAATGAGCAGTTCTTC
>TRBV7-8|few|TRBJ1-5|TRBD1
CASSSQGGFQPQHF
TGTGCCAGCAGCTCTCAGGGGGGTTTTCAGCCCCAGCATTTT
>TRBV6-2/TRBV6-3|.|TRBJ2-3|TRBD1
CASSWQGAGTDTQYF
TGTGCCAGCAGTTGGCAGGGGGCCGGCACAGATACGCAGTATTTT
>TRBV9|once|TRBJ1-5|TRBD1
CASSVARQGVFQPQHF
TGTGCCAGCAGCGTAGCTCGGCAGGGGGTATTTCAGCCCCAGCATTTT
>TRBV6-2/TRBV6-3|.|TRBJ2-2|TRBD2
CASSYPGGFTGELFF
TGTGCCAGCAGTTACCCGGGGGGTTTTACCGGGGAGCTGTTTTTT
>TRBV20-1|once|TRBJ1-4|.
CSARDSRGLFNEKLFF
TGCAGTGCTAGAGATTCCCGGGGCCTCTTTAATGAAAAACTGTTTTTT
>TRBV20-1|.|TRBJ1-5|.
CSASPTGVLGQPQHF
TGCAGTGCTAGCCCTACGGGGGTATTAGGGCAGCCCCAGCATTTT
>TRBV30|.|TRBJ1-1|.
CAWSVSAVNTEAFF
TGTGCCTGGAGTGTCTCGGCGGTGAACACTGAAGCTTTCTTT
>TRBV7-8|.|TRBJ2-7|.
CASSPLVSSYEQYF
TGTGCCAGCAGCCCCCTAGTTAGCTCCTACGAGCAGTACTTC
>TRBV6-5|few|TRBJ1-2|.
CASSYSAIEPNYGYTF
TGTGCCAGCAGTTACTCGGCGATCGAACCTAACTATGGCTACACCTTC
>TRBV20-1|.|TRBJ2-3|.
CSARFRGQGTDTQYF
TGCAGTGCTAGATTCCGGGGACAAGGCACAGATACGCAGTATTTT
>TRBV20-1|few|TRBJ2-5|TRBD2
CSARTTSGREGETQYF
TGCAGTGCTAGGACGACTAGCGGGAGAGAGGGAGAGACCCAGTACTTC
>TRBV10-3|.|TRBJ2-2|.
CAISEAGQQAGELFF
TGTGCCATCAGTGAAGCGGGACAGCAAGCCGGGGAGCTGTTTTTT
>TRBV19|few|TRBJ1-5|.
CASSISDARQPQHF
TGTGCCAGTAGTATTAGCGATGCACGTCAGCCCCAGCATTTT
>TRBV27|.|TRBJ2-2|.
CASSLNRATGELFF
TGTGCCAGCAGTTTAAACAGGGCCACCGGGGAGCTGTTTTTT
>TRBV15|.|TRBJ1-4|.
CATSRGIQGRNEKLFF
TGTGCCACCAGCAGGGGGATACAGGGTCGTAATGAAAAACTGTTTTTT
>TRBV28|.|TRBJ1-5|.
CASSRGSDGRNQPQHF
TGTGCCAGCAGCCGCGGGTCGGACGGCCGCAATCAGCCCCAGCATTTT
>TRBV27|few|TRBJ2-7|TRBD2
CASSLDRGAYEQYF
TGTGCCAGCAGTTTGGATCGGGGGGCCTACGAGCAGTACTTC